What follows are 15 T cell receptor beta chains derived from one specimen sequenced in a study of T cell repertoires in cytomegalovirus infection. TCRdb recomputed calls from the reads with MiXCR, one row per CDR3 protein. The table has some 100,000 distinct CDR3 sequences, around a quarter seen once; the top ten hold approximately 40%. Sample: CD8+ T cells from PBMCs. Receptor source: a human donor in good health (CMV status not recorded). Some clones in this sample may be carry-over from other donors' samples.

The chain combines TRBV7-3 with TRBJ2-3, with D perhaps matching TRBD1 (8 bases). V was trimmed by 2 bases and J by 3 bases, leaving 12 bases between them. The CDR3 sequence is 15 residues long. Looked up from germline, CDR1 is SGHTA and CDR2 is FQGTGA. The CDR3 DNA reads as TGTGCCAGCAGCTTAGGACAGGGAGGGACAGATACGCAGTATTTT. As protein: CASSLGQGGTDTQYF.

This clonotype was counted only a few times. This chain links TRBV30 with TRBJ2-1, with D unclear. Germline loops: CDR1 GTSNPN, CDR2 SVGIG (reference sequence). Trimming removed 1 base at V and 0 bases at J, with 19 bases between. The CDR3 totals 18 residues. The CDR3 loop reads CAWSGVSGGDSSYNEQFF. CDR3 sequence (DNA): TGTGCCTGGAGTGGAGTGTCGGGCGGAGATAGCTCCTACAATGAGCAGTTCTTC.

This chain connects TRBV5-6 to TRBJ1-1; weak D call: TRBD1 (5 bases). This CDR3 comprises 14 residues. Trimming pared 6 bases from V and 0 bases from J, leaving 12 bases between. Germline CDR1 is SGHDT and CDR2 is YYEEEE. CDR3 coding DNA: TGTGCCAGCAACCCGGGACTCTTGAACACTGAAGCTTTCTTT. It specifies CASNPGLLNTEAFF. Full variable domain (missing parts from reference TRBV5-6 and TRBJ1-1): DAGVTQSPTHLIKTRGQQVTLRCSPKSGHDTVSWYQQALGQGPQFIFQYYEEEERQRGNFPDRFSGHQFPNYSSELNVNALLLGDSALYLCASNPGLLNTEAFFGQGTRLTVV.

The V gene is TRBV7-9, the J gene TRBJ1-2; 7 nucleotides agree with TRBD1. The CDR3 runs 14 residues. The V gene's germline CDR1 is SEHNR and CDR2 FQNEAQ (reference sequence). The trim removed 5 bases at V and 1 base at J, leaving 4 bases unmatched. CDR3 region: CASSKGQINYGYTF. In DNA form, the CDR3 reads TGTGCCAGCAGCAAGGGACAGATTAACTATGGCTACACCTTC. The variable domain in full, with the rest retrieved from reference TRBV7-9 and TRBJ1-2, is DTGVSQNPRHKITKRGQNVTFRCDPISEHNRLYWYRQTLGQGPEFLTYFQNEAQLEKSRLLSDRFSAERPKGSFSTLEIQRTEQGDSAMYLCASSKGQINYGYTFGSGTRLTVV.

DNA of the CDR3: TGTGCCATCAGTGGGCAATCCAATGAGCAGTTCTTC. It yields the protein CAISGQSNEQFF. The J gene is TRBJ2-1, the V gene TRBV10-3; D gene unclear. Trimming removed 4 bases from V and 6 bases from J, with 7 bases in between. Germline V CDR1 and CDR2: ENHRY, SYGVKD. The CDR3 sequence is 12 residues long.

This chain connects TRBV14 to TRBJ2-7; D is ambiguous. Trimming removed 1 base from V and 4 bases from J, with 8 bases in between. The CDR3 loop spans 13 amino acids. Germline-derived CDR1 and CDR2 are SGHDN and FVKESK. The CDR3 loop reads CASSQVSEYEQYF. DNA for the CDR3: TGTGCCAGCAGCCAAGTTTCCGAGTACGAGCAGTACTTC.

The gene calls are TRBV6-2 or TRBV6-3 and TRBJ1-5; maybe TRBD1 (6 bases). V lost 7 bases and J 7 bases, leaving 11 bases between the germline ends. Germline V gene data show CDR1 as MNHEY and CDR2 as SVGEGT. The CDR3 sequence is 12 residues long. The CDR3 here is CASTQGNQPQHF. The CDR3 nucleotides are TGTGCCAGCACTCAGGGGAACCAGCCCCAGCATTTT.

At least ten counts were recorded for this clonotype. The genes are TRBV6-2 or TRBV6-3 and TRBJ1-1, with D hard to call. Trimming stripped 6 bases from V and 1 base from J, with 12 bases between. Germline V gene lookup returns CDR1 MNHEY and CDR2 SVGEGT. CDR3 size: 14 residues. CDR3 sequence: CASRSGVPNTEAFF. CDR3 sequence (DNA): TGTGCCAGCAGGTCGGGAGTACCGAACACTGAAGCTTTCTTT.

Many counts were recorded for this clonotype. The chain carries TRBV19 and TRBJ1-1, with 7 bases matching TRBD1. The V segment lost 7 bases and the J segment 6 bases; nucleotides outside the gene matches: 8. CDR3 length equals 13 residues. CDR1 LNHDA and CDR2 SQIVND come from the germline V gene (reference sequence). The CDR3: CASKEGGGSEAFF. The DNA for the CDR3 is TGTGCCAGTAAAGAAGGGGGCGGCTCTGAAGCTTTCTTT.

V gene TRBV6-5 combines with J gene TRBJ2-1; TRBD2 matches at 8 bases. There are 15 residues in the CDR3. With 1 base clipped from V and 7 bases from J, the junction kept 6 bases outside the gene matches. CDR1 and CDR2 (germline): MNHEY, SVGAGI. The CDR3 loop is CASSYLASGRNEQFF. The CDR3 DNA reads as TGTGCCAGCAGTTACTTGGCTAGCGGGCGTAATGAGCAGTTCTTC.

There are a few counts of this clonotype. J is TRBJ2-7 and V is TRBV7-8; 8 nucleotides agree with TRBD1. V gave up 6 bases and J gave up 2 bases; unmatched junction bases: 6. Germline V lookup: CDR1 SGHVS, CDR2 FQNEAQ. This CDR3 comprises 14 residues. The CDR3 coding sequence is TGTGCCAGCAGAACCCGGGACAGGCCCTACGAGCAGTACTTC. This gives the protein CASRTRDRPYEQYF.

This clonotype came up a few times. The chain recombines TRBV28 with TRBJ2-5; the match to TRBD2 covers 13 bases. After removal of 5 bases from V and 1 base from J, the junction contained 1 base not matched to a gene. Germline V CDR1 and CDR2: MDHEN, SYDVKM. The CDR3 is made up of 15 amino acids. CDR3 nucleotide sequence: TGTGCCAGCAGTACTAGCGGGGGGGTCCAAGAGACCCAGTACTTC. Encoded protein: CASSTSGGVQETQYF.

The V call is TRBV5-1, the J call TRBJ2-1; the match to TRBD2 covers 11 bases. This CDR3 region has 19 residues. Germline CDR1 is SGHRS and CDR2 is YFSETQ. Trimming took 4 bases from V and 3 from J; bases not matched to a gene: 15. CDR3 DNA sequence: TGCGCCAGCAGCGTACCAGAACCGGGACTAGCGGAGTTCTACAATGAGCAGTTCTTC. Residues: CASSVPEPGLAEFYNEQFF.

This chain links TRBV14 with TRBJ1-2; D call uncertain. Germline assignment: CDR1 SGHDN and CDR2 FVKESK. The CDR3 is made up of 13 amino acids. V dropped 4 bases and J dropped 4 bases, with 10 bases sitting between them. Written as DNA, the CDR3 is TGTGCCAGCAGCCCCGGTCGGCGCTATGGCTACACCTTC. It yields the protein CASSPGRRYGYTF.

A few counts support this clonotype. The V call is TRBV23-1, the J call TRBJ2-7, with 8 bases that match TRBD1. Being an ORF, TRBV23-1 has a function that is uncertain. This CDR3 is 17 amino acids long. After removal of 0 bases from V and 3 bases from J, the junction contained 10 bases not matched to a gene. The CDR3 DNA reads TGCGCCAGCAGTCAATCGGACAGGGCCCAACTATTCTACGAGCAGTACTTC. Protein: CASSQSDRAQLFYEQYF.